Included here is one T cell receptor (beta chain) sequence, with context. Its specificity is not known. This CDR3 spans 13 amino acids. CDR1 and CDR2 from the germline V gene are LNHDA and SQIVND (reference sequence). V lost 10 bases, J lost 5 bases, and 15 bases lay in between. Extraction of RNA preceded its reverse transcription into cDNA, which served as the sequencing template. Method: immunoSEQ multiplex PCR; TCRdb's copy keeps in-frame clones and lacks some. This sample yields around 140,000 clones, of which approximately 86% are seen a single time; 13% belongs to the top ten. As for treatment: oral pan-JAK inhibitor, 5-10 mg twice daily. PBMC-derived CD4+ and CD8+ T cells were sorted. This sample is drawn from a study of CD8+ T cells in alopecia areata. Study-level background: Oral tofacitinib, 5 to 10 mg twice daily, was given in an open-label trial.

Notes on the study in general: Tofacitinib did not eliminate many expanded lesional clones from scalp or blood.

Here the sequenced sample was CD8+ T cells sorted from blood, taken at week 4, from a patient treated with tofacitinib. The chain is built from TRBV19 and TRBJ2-1; D might be TRBD2 (7 bases). The sequence came from a human donor with alopecia areata. The chain's CDR3 is CATYGGLNNEQFF. DNA of the CDR3: TGTGCCACCTACGGGGGGCTTAACAATGAGCAGTTCTTC.